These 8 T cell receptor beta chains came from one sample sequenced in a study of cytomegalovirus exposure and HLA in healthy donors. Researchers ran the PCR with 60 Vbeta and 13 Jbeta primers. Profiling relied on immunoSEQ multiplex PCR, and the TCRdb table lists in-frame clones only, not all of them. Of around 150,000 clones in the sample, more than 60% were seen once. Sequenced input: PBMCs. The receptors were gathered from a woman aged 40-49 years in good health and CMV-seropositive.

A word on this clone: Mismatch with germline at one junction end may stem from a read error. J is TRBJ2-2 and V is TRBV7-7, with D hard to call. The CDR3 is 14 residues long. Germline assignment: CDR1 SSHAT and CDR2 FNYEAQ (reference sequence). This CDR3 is CASSSERYTGELFF. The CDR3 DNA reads TGTGCTAGCAGCTCGGAGAGATACACCGGGGAGCTGTTTTTT.

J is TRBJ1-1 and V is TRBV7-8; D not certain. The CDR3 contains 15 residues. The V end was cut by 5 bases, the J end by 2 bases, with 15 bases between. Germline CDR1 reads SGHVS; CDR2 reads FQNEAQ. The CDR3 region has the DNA TGTGCCAGCAGCCTTCGCAACAACCGAAACACTGAAGCTTTCTTT. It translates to CASSLRNNRNTEAFF.

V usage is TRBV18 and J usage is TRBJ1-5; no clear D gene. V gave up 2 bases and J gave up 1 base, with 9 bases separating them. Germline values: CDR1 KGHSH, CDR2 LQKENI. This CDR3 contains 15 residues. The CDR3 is CASSPIQVSNQPQHF. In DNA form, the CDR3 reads TGTGCCAGCTCACCAATACAAGTCAGCAATCAGCCCCAGCATTTT.

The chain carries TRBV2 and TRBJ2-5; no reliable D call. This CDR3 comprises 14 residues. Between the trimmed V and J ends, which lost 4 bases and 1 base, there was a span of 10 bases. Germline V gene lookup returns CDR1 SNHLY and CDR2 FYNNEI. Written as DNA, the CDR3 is TGTGCCAGCAGTGTAGTTAGGAGCCAAGAGACCCAGTACTTC. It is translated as CASSVVRSQETQYF.

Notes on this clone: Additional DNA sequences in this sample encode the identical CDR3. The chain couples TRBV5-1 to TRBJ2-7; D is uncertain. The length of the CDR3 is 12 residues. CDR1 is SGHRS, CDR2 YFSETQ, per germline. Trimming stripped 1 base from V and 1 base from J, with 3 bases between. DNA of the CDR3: TGCGCCAGCAGCTTGCCTTCCTACGAGCAGTACTTC. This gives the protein CASSLPSYEQYF.

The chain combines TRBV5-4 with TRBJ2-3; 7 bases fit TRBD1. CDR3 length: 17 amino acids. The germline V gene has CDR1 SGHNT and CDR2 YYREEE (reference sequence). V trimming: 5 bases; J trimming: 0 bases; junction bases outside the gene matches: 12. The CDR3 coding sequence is TGTGCCAGCAGACCGGGACAGAGAATTTCTAGCACAGATACGCAGTATTTT. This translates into CASRPGQRISSTDTQYF.

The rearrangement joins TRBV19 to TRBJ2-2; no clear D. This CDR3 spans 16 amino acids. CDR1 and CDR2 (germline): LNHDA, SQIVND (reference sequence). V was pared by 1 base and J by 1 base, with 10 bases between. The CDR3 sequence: CASSIASAGNTGELFF. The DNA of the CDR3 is TGTGCCAGTAGTATAGCTAGTGCCGGGAACACCGGGGAGCTGTTTTTT.

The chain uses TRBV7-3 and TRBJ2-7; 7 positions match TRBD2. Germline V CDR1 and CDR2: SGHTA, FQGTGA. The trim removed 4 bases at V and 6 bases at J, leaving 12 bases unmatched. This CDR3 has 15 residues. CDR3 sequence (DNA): TGTGCCAGCAGCTCCGGAGCGGGGTTCACACCCGAGCAGTACTTC. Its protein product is CASSSGAGFTPEQYF.